This T cell receptor (beta chain) emerged from a study of long-term antiretroviral therapy in people with HIV. Study-wide results and limits: Dating from the mid-2000s to the late 2010s, the blood was possibly obtained under older ART regimens. Within the repertoire, clones expanded before ART were dominant at all time points.

Details on this clone: No antigen is known for it.

Cryopreserved PBMC numbered roughly 1-10 million per sample before DNA extraction. Running of the v3.0 immunoSEQ assay took place at survey level. TCRdb keeps only in-frame clones here, not all; method: immunoSEQ multiplex PCR. This table has about 36,000 clones, roughly 78% appearing once. From germline, CDR1 is LGHNA and CDR2 YSLEER. This CDR3 region has 16 residues. The germline V and J ends were trimmed by 4 bases and 5 bases, with 17 bases remaining between them. The sequence was obtained from a man aged 25 to 40 with HIV. The specimen was unsorted PBMCs, collected 3.4 years after starting antiretroviral therapy. The chain links TRBV4-3 to TRBJ1-4; D unresolved. CDR3 region: CASSPSFGGQNEKLFF. The CDR3 DNA is TGCGCCAGCAGCCCGTCATTCGGAGGGCAGAATGAAAAACTGTTTTTT.